This TCR beta chain was obtained from a study of T cell responses to AZD1222 COVID-19 vaccine. Study-level information: Pooled together were second doses at about 4 or about 12 weeks.

Study-level points and caveats: Clonal diversity was possibly underestimated; the donors were predominantly white British and more often female. Spike-specific TCR repertoires showed rising breadth and depth after two AZD1222 doses. Spike was spanned by vaccine-associated CD4 TCRs, which were dominant at 160-218 and 743-854.

The germline CDR1 and CDR2 sequences are LNHNV and YYDKDF (reference sequence). There are 17 residues in the CDR3. With V trimmed by 4 bases and J by 7 bases, 14 bases remained unmatched. This clone was detected once. The target antigen is unknown. The protocol was immunoSEQ multiplex PCR, while the TCRdb copy is restricted to in-frame clones and leaves out a portion. The data show approximately 150,000 clones, 85% to 90% seen once. This TCR derives from an adult in good health. The sample was peripheral blood, taken on day 0 of AZD1222 vaccination. V gene TRBV15 combines with J gene TRBJ2-1, with TRBD1 matching over 9 bases. In DNA, the CDR3 is TGTGCCACCAGCACGGGACAGGGCGCACCATTAGGGAATGAGCAGTTCTTC. Its translation is CATSTGQGAPLGNEQFF. The full variable domain, in which reference TRBV15 and TRBJ2-1 provide the parts outside the CDR3, is DAMVIQNPRYQVTQFGKPVTLSCSQTLNHNVMYWYQQKSSQAPKLLFHYYDKDFNNEADTPDNFQSRRPNTSFCFLDIRSPGLGDTAMYLCATSTGQGAPLGNEQFFGPGTRLTVL.